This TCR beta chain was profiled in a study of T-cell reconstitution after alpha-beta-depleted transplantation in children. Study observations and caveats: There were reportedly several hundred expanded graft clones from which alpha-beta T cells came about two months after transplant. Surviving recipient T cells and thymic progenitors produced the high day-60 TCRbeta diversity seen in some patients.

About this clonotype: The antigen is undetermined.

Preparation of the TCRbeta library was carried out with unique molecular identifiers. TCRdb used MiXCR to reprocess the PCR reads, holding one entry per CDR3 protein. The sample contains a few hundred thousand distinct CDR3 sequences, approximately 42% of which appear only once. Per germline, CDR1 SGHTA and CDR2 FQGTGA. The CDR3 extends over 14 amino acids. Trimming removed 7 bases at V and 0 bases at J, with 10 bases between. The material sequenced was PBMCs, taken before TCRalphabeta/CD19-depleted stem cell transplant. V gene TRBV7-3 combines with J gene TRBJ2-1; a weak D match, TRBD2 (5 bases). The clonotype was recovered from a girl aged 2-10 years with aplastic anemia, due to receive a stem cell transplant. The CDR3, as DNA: TGTGCCAGCAAAGAGCGGAGCTCCTACAATGAGCAGTTCTTC. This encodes CASKERSSYNEQFF.